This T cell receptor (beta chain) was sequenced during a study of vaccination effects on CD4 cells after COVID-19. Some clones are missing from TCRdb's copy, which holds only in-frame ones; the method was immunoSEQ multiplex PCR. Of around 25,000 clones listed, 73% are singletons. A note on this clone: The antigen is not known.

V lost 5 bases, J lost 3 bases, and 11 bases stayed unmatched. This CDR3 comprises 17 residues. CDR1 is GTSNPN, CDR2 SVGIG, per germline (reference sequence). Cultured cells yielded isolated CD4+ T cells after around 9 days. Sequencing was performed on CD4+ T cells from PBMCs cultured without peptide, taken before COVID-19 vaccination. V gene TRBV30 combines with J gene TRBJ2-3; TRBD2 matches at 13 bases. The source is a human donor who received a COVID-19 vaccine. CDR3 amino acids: CAWGLSRTSGRTDTQYF. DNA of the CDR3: TGTGCCTGGGGCTTGTCCAGGACTAGCGGGAGAACAGATACGCAGTATTTT.